The clone carrying this T cell receptor beta chain was seen a handful of times. The data were taken from a study of CD8+ T cells in alopecia areata. V lost 7 bases to trimming and J lost 0 bases, with 7 bases between them. This CDR3 spans 14 amino acids. The germline gives CDR1 LNHDA, CDR2 SQIVND (reference sequence). Following RNA extraction, reverse transcription yielded cDNA that acted as the sequencing template. Data came from immunoSEQ multiplex PCR; TCRdb stores just in-frame clones and leaves some out. In the table there are approximately 150,000 clones, roughly 86% of which are singletons. Sample treatment: oral pan-JAK inhibitor, 5-10 mg twice daily.

This sample comprised CD8+ T cells sorted from blood, obtained at week 4, from a patient treated with tofacitinib. The rearrangement uses TRBV19 and TRBJ2-6, with no clear D. This clonotype originated in a human donor with alopecia areata. CDR3 sequence (DNA): TGTGCCAGTACCCCTAACTCTGGGGCCAACGTCCTGACTTTC. This translates into CASTPNSGANVLTF.